This TCR beta chain originates from a study of blood T cell repertoires in COVID-19. Study context: Collection of acute and convalescent COVID-19 samples took place in the United States, Italy and Spain. The cDNA or gDNA used as material had been derived from T cells, B-cell-depleted T cells, or PBMCs.

Enrolment of Seattle patients took place during active infection, and they were followed longitudinally. In germline, CDR1 is SGHRS, CDR2 YFSETQ. CDR3 length: 15 amino acids. Trimming cost V 0 bases and J 3 bases; bases outside gene matches: 2. In the authors' workflow: Estimation of nucleated cell counts was performed using reference gene primer amplification. TCRdb's copy holds only in-frame clones and misses some; the assay was immunoSEQ multiplex PCR. The D gene and trimming were derived from the DNA, and the V and J assignments and clone size from that table. The sample lists over 150,000 clones; approximately 86% were seen once.

The clonotype comes from a man aged 55 to 70 with COVID-19, enrolled during active disease. The sequenced sample consisted of peripheral blood. The chain joins TRBV5-1 to TRBJ1-3, with 8 bases matching TRBD1. CDR3: CASSLGTGFGNTIYF. The CDR3 nucleotides are TGCGCCAGCAGCTTGGGGACAGGGTTTGGAAACACCATATATTTT.